This TCR beta chain derives from a study of blood T cell repertoires in COVID-19. The V and J ends lost 2 bases and 8 bases, in that order; junction bases with no gene match: 4. Germline CDR1 is KGHSH and CDR2 is LQKENI. CDR3 length equals 14 residues. TCRdb's copy holds only in-frame clones and misses some; the assay was immunoSEQ multiplex PCR. The sample shows 90,000 to 140,000 clones, more than 80% of them seen only once. The sequencing input was peripheral blood. The TCR sequence derives from a woman aged 70 to 79 with acute or convalescent COVID-19. The gene calls are TRBV18 and TRBJ1-4, with 8 bases lining up with TRBD1. The CDR3 protein is CASSPKTGEEKLFF. The CDR3 nucleotides are TGTGCCAGCTCACCAAAGACAGGGGAGGAAAAACTGTTTTTT. The whole variable domain, filled in from reference TRBV18 and TRBJ1-4, reads NAGVMQNPRHLVRRRGQEARLRCSPMKGHSHVYWYRQLPEEGLKFMVYLQKENIIDESGMPKERFSAEFPKEGPSILRIQQVVRGDSAAYFCASSPKTGEEKLFFGSGTQLSVL.